Listed below are T cell receptor beta chains from one sample, sequenced in a study of blood T cell repertoires in COVID-19. The data were produced by immunoSEQ multiplex PCR, yet TCRdb's version contains in-frame clones alone and is incomplete. The sample has over 95,000 clones; around nine tenths are singletons. Sequenced input: peripheral blood. The receptors here all came from a human donor with acute or convalescent COVID-19. The donor label of this sample is uncertain. The CDR3 runs from the conserved cysteine through the conserved F or W. The D gene is left open where the match is weak.

cdr3_aa,v_call,d_call
CASSLYPFRQGGVVEKLFF,TRBV27,TRBD1
CASSVQGNYGYTF,TRBV9,.
CAWARGINAEAFF,TRBV30,.
CAWSPGQEPYGYTF,TRBV30,TRBD1
CASSKGQGREKLFF,TRBV28,TRBD1
CAISESNDAGAWVLDTEAFF,TRBV10-3,.
CASSIGGQGQETQYF,TRBV19,.
CASSSLMNTEAFF,TRBV5-4,.
CSVEKSSTDTQYF,TRBV29-1,.
CASSLGQGPDTQYF,TRBV5-1,.
CASSLRGGRAEAFF,TRBV5-1,.
CASSSTSGRAWDTQYF,TRBV28,TRBD2
CASSLAQGRNSPLHF,TRBV7-9,.
CASTDRSLVTQYF,TRBV10-2,.